The 21 T cell receptor beta chains below come from one sample, sequenced in a study of blood T cell repertoires in COVID-19. The data were produced by immunoSEQ multiplex PCR, yet TCRdb's version contains in-frame clones alone and is incomplete. The sample consists of some 200,000 clones, around 81% of them appearing once. Input material: PBMCs or T cells enriched from blood (not recorded which). The receptor set was obtained from a woman in her thirties or forties with acute COVID-19.

This rearrangement joins TRBV4-1 to TRBJ2-5, with TRBD1 matching over 7 bases. Germline CDR1 and CDR2: MGHRA and YSYEKL. The CDR3 is 15 amino acids. The V and J ends lost 1 base and 3 bases, in that order; junction bases with no gene match: 5. The CDR3 here is CASSQGQGEEETQYF. CDR3 coding DNA: TGCGCCAGCAGCCAAGGGCAGGGGGAAGAAGAGACCCAGTACTTC.

The rearrangement joins TRBV3-1 (or the pseudogene TRBV3-2) to TRBJ2-2; no definite D call. With 1 base removed from V and 0 bases from J, the gap between germline ends came to 9 bases. CDR1 LGHDT and CDR2 YNNKEL come from the germline V gene (reference sequence). The CDR3 extends over 16 amino acids. The CDR3 protein is CASSQVFQTNTGELFF. As DNA, the CDR3 is TGTGCCAGCAGCCAAGTTTTTCAGACGAACACCGGGGAGCTGTTTTTT.

The chain joins TRBV12-3 or TRBV12-4 to TRBJ2-1; D might be TRBD2 (5 bases). V lost 6 bases and J 8 bases, leaving 11 bases between the germline ends. This CDR3 contains 12 residues. The CDR3 loop is CASRMGGYEQFF. In nucleotides, the CDR3 is TGTGCCAGCAGGATGGGCGGGTATGAGCAGTTCTTC.

The rearrangement uses TRBV10-2 and TRBJ2-1, with D possibly matching TRBD2 (6 bases). The CDR3 covers 13 residues. CDR1 is WSHSY, CDR2 SAAADI, per germline. The ends were cut back, 0 bases at V and 8 bases at J, with 8 bases in the middle. This chain's CDR3 is CASSESTRDEQFF. In nucleotides, the CDR3 is TGCGCCAGCAGTGAGTCGACTAGAGATGAGCAGTTCTTC.

This chain joins TRBV19 and TRBJ2-1, with D possibly matching TRBD2 (6 bases). Germline lookup yields CDR1 LNHDA and CDR2 SQIVND (reference sequence). V was clipped by 6 bases and J by 8 bases, with 17 bases between them. The CDR3 is 14 residues long. The DNA for the CDR3 is TGTGCCAGTAGAGTGACTAGAGGTGGGGATGAGCAGTTCTTC. Translation gives CASRVTRGGDEQFF.

This chain uses TRBV28 with TRBJ2-7; D might be TRBD1 (6 bases). Trimming pared 6 bases from V and 1 base from J, leaving 25 bases between. The CDR3 is made up of 18 amino acids. CDR1 and CDR2 (germline): MDHEN, SYDVKM. CDR3 bases: TGTGCCAGCAGCCCAAGACAGGCTAAAGACAAAGAATCCTACGAGCAGTACTTC. Its translation is CASSPRQAKDKESYEQYF.

This clone was seen many times. V gene TRBV2 combines with J gene TRBJ1-1; 8 nucleotides line up with TRBD1. V lost 1 base, J lost 0 bases, and 1 base stayed unmatched. Looked up from germline, CDR1 is SNHLY and CDR2 is FYNNEI. This CDR3 is built from 15 residues. The CDR3 reads CASSEDRGMNTEAFF. CDR3 in DNA: TGTGCCAGCAGTGAAGACAGGGGGATGAACACTGAAGCTTTCTTT.

The chain is built from TRBV2 and TRBJ1-4, with TRBD1 matching 8 bases. Unmatched junction bases numbered 10, after V lost 6 bases and J lost 4 bases. Germline CDR1 is SNHLY and CDR2 is FYNNEI. This CDR3 comprises 16 residues. The CDR3 nucleotides are TGTGCCAGCAGCAGCCCGGGACAGGCCTATAATGAAAAACTGTTTTTT. It encodes CASSSPGQAYNEKLFF.

The V call is TRBV11-1, the J call TRBJ2-2; D perhaps matches TRBD1 (6 bases). Germline lookup yields CDR1 SGHAT and CDR2 FQDESV (reference sequence). This CDR3 has 16 amino acids. V lost 5 bases and J lost 4, with 17 bases in between. The CDR3 loop is CASSPQLGAITGELFF. DNA of the CDR3: TGTGCCAGCAGCCCCCAGTTGGGGGCCATCACCGGGGAGCTGTTTTTT.

The chain links TRBV25-1 to TRBJ1-2; 9 nucleotides line up with TRBD1. Germline assignment: CDR1 MGHDK and CDR2 SYGVNS. V lost 2 bases to trimming and J lost 6 bases; unmatched junction nucleotides: 7. CDR3 length equals 15 residues. As DNA, the CDR3 is TGTGCCAGCAGTGAAACTTGGGACAGGGACGATGGCTACACCTTC. This gives the protein CASSETWDRDDGYTF.

The chain links TRBV12-3 or TRBV12-4 to TRBJ1-1; no clear D. The germline V and J ends were trimmed by 3 bases and 11 bases, with 10 bases remaining between them. The CDR3 sequence is 11 residues long. The CDR3 sequence: CASSFRESAFF. The CDR3 nucleotides are TGTGCCAGCAGTTTTCGGGAGTCGGCTTTCTTT.

CDR3 region: CATSGSGDRGYNEQFF. CDR3 in DNA: TGTGCCACCAGTGGCTCGGGGGACAGGGGCTACAATGAGCAGTTCTTC. V is TRBV24-1 and J is TRBJ2-1; TRBD1 matches 10 bases. Germline trimming cut 5 bases from V and 3 bases from J; bases unmatched to any gene: 6. The CDR3 is 16 amino acids. The germline gives CDR1 KGHDR, CDR2 SFDVKD.

CDR3 nucleotide sequence: TGTGCCAGCCGAGAGGCCCGGGACAGGGGTTCTGACGAGCAGTACTTC. It translates to CASREARDRGSDEQYF. This chain uses TRBV6-4 with TRBJ2-7; 10 bases fit TRBD1. The CDR3 is 16 amino acids. Germline CDR1 reads MRHNA; CDR2 reads SNTAGT. Trimming cost V 8 bases and J 5 bases; bases outside gene matches: 15.

This rearrangement joins TRBV6-5 to TRBJ2-2, with D tentatively TRBD2 (6 bases). V was trimmed by 6 bases and J by 4 bases, leaving 12 bases between them. This CDR3 comprises 14 residues. Germline V gives CDR1 MNHEY, CDR2 SVGAGI. The CDR3 is CASRAPGSTGELFF. The CDR3 region has the DNA TGTGCCAGCAGGGCCCCCGGGAGCACCGGGGAGCTGTTTTTT.

The chain couples TRBV11-2 to TRBJ2-5; 9 nucleotides agree with TRBD1. The CDR3 loop spans 15 amino acids. The germline gives CDR1 SGHAT, CDR2 FQNNGV. Trimming removed 5 bases from V and 4 bases from J; junction bases left unmatched: 8. The CDR3 sequence: CASSAGQGSGETQYF. Here the CDR3 DNA reads TGTGCCAGCAGCGCAGGACAGGGGAGCGGAGAGACCCAGTACTTC.

The chain uses TRBV27 and TRBJ2-1, with a tentative D call TRBD2 (6 bases). V shed 6 bases and J shed 6 bases, with 21 bases lying between them. This CDR3 contains 16 residues. In germline, CDR1 is MNHEY, CDR2 SMNVEV (reference sequence). The CDR3 nucleotides are TGTGCCAGCAGCCCGGTGGGGGGTCGGGGATCCAATGAGCAGTTCTTC. Its translation is CASSPVGGRGSNEQFF.

This chain links TRBV30 with TRBJ1-5; 10 bases match TRBD1. The V gene end was trimmed by 1 base and the J gene end by 2 bases; junction bases not matched to a gene: 5. CDR1 and CDR2 (germline): GTSNPN, SVGIG (reference sequence). The CDR3 is 16 residues long. CDR3 sequence: CAWSGQGATGNQPQHF. The DNA of the CDR3 is TGTGCCTGGAGTGGACAGGGGGCGACGGGCAATCAGCCCCAGCATTTT.

This chain connects TRBV3-1 (or the pseudogene TRBV3-2) to TRBJ1-5; TRBD1 is a possible D gene (6 bases). CDR3 length: 16 residues. V dropped 0 bases and J dropped 1 base, with 10 bases sitting between them. The V gene's germline CDR1 is LGHDT and CDR2 YNNKEL (reference sequence). The CDR3 is CASSQEGGASNQPQHF. The CDR3 DNA reads TGTGCCAGCAGCCAAGAAGGGGGGGCGAGCAATCAGCCCCAGCATTTT.

This chain links TRBV6-5 with TRBJ2-7, with TRBD1 as a possible D gene (5 bases). V was clipped by 6 bases and J by 3 bases, with 18 bases between them. Per the germline V gene, CDR1 is MNHEY and CDR2 is SVGAGI. CDR3 length equals 15 residues. CDR3 coding DNA: TGTGCCAGCAGCTTACAGGCTGACCTGGTCTACGAGCAGTACTTC. It translates to CASSLQADLVYEQYF.

The chain combines TRBV25-1 with TRBJ2-7, with D maybe TRBD2 (5 bases). The CDR3 covers 15 residues. V lost 3 bases and J lost 3, with 15 bases in between. CDR1 is MGHDK, CDR2 SYGVNS, per germline. The CDR3 region is CASSDPSVGNYEQYF. CDR3 coding DNA: TGTGCCAGCAGTGATCCTTCAGTCGGGAACTACGAGCAGTACTTC.

The chain is built from TRBV6-5 and TRBJ1-5; D is ambiguous. Trimming left V 2 bases short and J 12 bases short, with 8 bases between. Per germline, CDR1 MNHEY and CDR2 SVGAGI. The CDR3 consists of 11 residues. In DNA, the CDR3 is TGTGCCAGCAGTTACGAGGGAATCCAGCATTTT. This translates into CASSYEGIQHF.